What follows are 11 T cell receptor beta chains derived from one specimen sequenced in a study of early T cells in non-severe SARS-CoV-2 infection (dated by TCRdb to the early 2020s). Library preparation was by 5' RACE. These reads were obtained on a NextSeq 500. TCRdb reprocessing: public reads trimmed at Q25 with fastp, clones called with MiXCR, in-frame beta chains kept. Entries are consolidated by CDR3 protein sequence, retaining the most common genes and DNA. The sample table shows about 70,000 distinct CDR3 sequences, and about 14% are seen once. The ten largest account for about 3.7% of the sample. Specimen: whole blood, collected at baseline. Receptors were obtained from an adult who was a healthcare worker with PCR-confirmed SARS-CoV-2 infection or an uninfected control (not recorded which).

This clonotype was counted only a few times. The chain links TRBV18 to TRBJ1-6, with 8 bases identical to TRBD1. Germline CDR1 reads KGHSH; CDR2 reads LQKENI. The CDR3 spans 16 residues. Trimming took 1 base from V and 7 from J; bases not matched to a gene: 6. CDR3 DNA sequence: TGTGCCAGCTCACCACAGAAGGACAGGGCAAATTCACCCCTCCACTTT. This gives the protein CASSPQKDRANSPLHF. Complete variable domain (other parts from reference TRBV18 and TRBJ1-6): NAGVMQNPRHLVRRRGQEARLRCSPMKGHSHVYWYRQLPEEGLKFMVYLQKENIIDESGMPKERFSAEFPKEGPSILRIQQVVRGDSAAYFCASSPQKDRANSPLHFGNGTRLTVT.

This clonotype appeared many times. The rearrangement uses TRBV28 and TRBJ1-5; D remains ambiguous. CDR3 length: 14 residues. V was shortened by 3 bases and J by 4 bases, with 10 bases between the two germline ends. Germline V CDR1 and CDR2: MDHEN, SYDVKM. CDR3 nucleotide sequence: TGTGCCAGCAGTTTGGAACAGCGTAATCAGCCCCAGCATTTT. The encoded protein is CASSLEQRNQPQHF.

The chain employs TRBV28 and TRBJ1-1; D remains ambiguous. Trimming took 5 bases from V and 3 from J, leaving 4 bases between them. The CDR3 is 11 amino acids. CDR1 MDHEN and CDR2 SYDVKM come from the germline V gene. CDR3 coding DNA: TGTGCCAGCAGTGAGGACACTGAAGCTTTCTTT. Amino acid sequence: CASSEDTEAFF.

V usage is TRBV18 and J usage is TRBJ2-1; TRBD2 might be the D (6 bases). Germline CDR1 is KGHSH and CDR2 is LQKENI. Trimming took off 0 bases at V and 9 bases at J, with 15 bases between the two ends. CDR3 length: 15 amino acids. This CDR3 reads CASSPPQGGPGEQFF. The CDR3 nucleotides read TGTGCCAGCTCACCACCGCAGGGAGGTCCGGGTGAGCAGTTCTTC.

This clonotype was seen a handful of times. The rearrangement uses TRBV7-2 and TRBJ2-3; no definite D call. Deletions cut 0 bases from V and 6 bases from J, with 4 bases between. The length of the CDR3 is 12 residues. Germline loops: CDR1 SGHTA, CDR2 FQGNSA. The CDR3 nucleotides read TGTGCCAGCAGCTTAGCGTCGGATACGCAGTATTTT. Its protein is CASSLASDTQYF.

This clonotype was counted ten times or more. The V call is TRBV4-2, the J call TRBJ2-5; TRBD2 aligns across 12 bases. The V gene end was trimmed by 2 bases and the J gene end by 9 bases; junction bases not matched to a gene: 10. This CDR3 comprises 16 residues. Germline lookup yields CDR1 LGHNA and CDR2 YNFKEQ. This chain's CDR3 is CASSQSGTSGSWPQYF. The CDR3 DNA reads as TGTGCCAGCAGCCAATCAGGGACTAGCGGGTCCTGGCCCCAGTACTTC.

This clonotype was counted a few times. This chain joins TRBV7-9 and TRBJ1-4, with D maybe TRBD1 (5 bases). There are 15 residues in the CDR3. Trimming shortened V by 1 base and J by 8 bases, and 14 bases separated the two germline ends. Germline CDR1 reads SEHNR; CDR2 reads FQNEAQ (reference sequence). CDR3 sequence: CASSLGGDGSEKLFF. In DNA form, the CDR3 reads TGTGCCAGCAGCTTAGGAGGGGATGGGAGCGAAAAACTGTTTTTT.

This clonotype has only a few counts. The CDR3 region has the DNA TGCAGTGCTCGCGTCCCCGATGAGCAGTTCTTC. Protein sequence: CSARVPDEQFF. The chain carries TRBV20-1 and TRBJ2-1; no reliable D call. Germline V lookup: CDR1 DFQATT, CDR2 SNEGSKA (reference sequence). This CDR3 has 11 amino acids. Between the trimmed V and J ends, which lost 5 bases and 8 bases, there was a span of 10 bases.

This clonotype was counted between two and nine times. The CDR3 region has the DNA TGTGCCAGCAGTCATTACAGGGGGAAGGCCTACGAGCAGTACTTC. Residues: CASSHYRGKAYEQYF. The chain is built from TRBV6-1 and TRBJ2-7; TRBD1 matches at 8 bases. V lost 5 bases to trimming and J lost 2 bases; unmatched junction nucleotides: 8. Germline V lookup: CDR1 MNHNS, CDR2 SASEGT. This CDR3 has 15 residues.

This rearrangement joins TRBV11-1 to TRBJ1-1; 8 bases map to TRBD1. V shed 4 bases and J 7 bases; nucleotides not matched to a gene: 5. Germline V lookup: CDR1 SGHAT, CDR2 FQDESV (reference sequence). This CDR3 region has 13 residues. DNA for the CDR3: TGTGCCAGCAGCTCGGACAGGGCGCTTGAAGCTTTCTTT. Its protein is CASSSDRALEAFF.

This chain joins TRBV28 and TRBJ1-1, with D tentatively TRBD1 (6 bases). V gave up 6 bases and J gave up 0 bases, with 14 bases separating them. This CDR3 is 15 amino acids long. Germline assignment: CDR1 MDHEN and CDR2 SYDVKM. The CDR3: CASRPRQVMNTEAFF. The CDR3 DNA is TGTGCCAGCAGGCCAAGACAGGTTATGAACACTGAAGCTTTCTTT.